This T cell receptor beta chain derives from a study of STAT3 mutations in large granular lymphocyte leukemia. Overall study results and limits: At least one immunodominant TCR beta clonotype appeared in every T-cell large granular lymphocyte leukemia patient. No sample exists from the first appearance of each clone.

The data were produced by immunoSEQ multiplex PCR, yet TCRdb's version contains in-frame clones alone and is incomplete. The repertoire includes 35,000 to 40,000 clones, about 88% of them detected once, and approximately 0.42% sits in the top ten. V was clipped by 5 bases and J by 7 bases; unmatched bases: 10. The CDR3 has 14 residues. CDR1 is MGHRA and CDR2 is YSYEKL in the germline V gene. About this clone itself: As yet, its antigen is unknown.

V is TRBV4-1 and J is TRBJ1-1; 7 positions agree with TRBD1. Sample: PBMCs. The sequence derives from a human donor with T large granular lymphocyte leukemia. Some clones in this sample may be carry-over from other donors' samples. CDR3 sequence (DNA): TGCGCCAGCAGCTTCGAGCTGGGACAGATTGAAGCTTTCTTT. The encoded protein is CASSFELGQIEAFF.